This TCR beta chain was sequenced in a study of CD8+CD57+ T cells in acquired aplastic anemia. Investigators profiled TCR beta VDJ and CDR3 from genomic DNA template. One entry per CDR3 protein, called by TCRdb with MiXCR from the reads. The data hold about 170,000 distinct CDR3 sequences, with approximately 44% observed a single time. This clonotype occurred many times. From germline, CDR1 is DFQATT and CDR2 SNEGSKA (reference sequence). The CDR3 covers 15 residues. Trimming removed 0 bases at V and 3 bases at J, with 13 bases between. Material for sequencing was sorted CD4+, CD8+, or CD8+CD57+ T cells (not recorded which) from PBMCs. The V and J genes are TRBV20-1 and TRBJ2-3, with a possible D match to TRBD2 (5 bases). The receptor's source is a human donor in good health. CDR3 nucleotide sequence: TGCAGTGCTAGAGAGGTTAGCGCTTGGACAGATACGCAGTATTTT. It specifies CSAREVSAWTDTQYF.